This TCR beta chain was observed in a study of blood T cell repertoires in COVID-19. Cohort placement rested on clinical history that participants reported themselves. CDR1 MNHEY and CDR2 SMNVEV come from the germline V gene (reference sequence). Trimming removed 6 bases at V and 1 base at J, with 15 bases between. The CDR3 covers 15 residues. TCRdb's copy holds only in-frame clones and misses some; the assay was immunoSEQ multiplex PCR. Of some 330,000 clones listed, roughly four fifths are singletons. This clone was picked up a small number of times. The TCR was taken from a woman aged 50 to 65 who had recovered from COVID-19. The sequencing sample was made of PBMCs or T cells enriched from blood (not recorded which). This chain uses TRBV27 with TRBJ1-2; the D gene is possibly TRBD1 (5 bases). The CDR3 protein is CASSYTFRDNYGYTF. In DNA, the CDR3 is TGTGCCAGCAGCTACACCTTCAGGGATAACTATGGCTACACCTTC.